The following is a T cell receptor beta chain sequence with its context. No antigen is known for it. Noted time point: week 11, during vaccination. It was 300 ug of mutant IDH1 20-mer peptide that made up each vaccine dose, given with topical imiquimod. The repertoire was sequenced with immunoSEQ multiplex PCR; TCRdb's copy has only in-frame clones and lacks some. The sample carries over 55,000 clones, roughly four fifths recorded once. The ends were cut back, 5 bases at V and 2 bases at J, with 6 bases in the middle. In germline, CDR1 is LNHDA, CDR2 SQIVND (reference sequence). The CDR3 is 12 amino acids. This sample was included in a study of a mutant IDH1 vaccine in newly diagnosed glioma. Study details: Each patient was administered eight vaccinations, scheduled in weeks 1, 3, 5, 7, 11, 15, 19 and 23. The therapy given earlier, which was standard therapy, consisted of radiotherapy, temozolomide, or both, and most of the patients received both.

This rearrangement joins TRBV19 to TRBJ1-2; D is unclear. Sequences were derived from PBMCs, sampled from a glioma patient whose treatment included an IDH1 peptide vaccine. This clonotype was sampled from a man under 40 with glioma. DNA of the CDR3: TGTGCCAGTAGTGACCTAAACTATGGCTACACCTTC. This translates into CASSDLNYGYTF.